This T cell receptor (beta chain) was sequenced in a study of cytomegalovirus exposure and HLA in healthy donors. PCR involved 60 Vbeta and 13 Jbeta primers. Clones were sequenced by immunoSEQ multiplex PCR, and TCRdb holds only the in-frame ones, with some missing. The data contain about 150,000 clones, approximately 85% of them seen just once; the ten biggest clones take up roughly 2.3%. Germline V gives CDR1 MNHNY, CDR2 SVGAGI (reference sequence). Trimming left V 6 bases short and J 2 bases short, with 15 bases between. The CDR3 extends over 15 amino acids. Input material: PBMCs. The chain couples TRBV6-6 to TRBJ2-3; D not certain. The source of this sequence is a woman younger than 35 in good health and CMV-seronegative. CDR3 sequence (DNA): TGTGCCAGCAGACAAACGACACCTAACACAGATACGCAGTATTTT. This encodes CASRQTTPNTDTQYF.